A single sample gave rise to the 24 T cell receptor beta chains below, sequenced in a study of breast tumors, draining lymph nodes, adjacent tissues. A single record per CDR3 protein comes from TCRdb applying MiXCR to the multiplex PCR reads. The table has 140,000 to 150,000 distinct CDR3 sequences, 32% seen once. Breast cancer patients provided tissue from their axillary draining lymph nodes. The specimen was axillary lymph node tissue. The receptors were gathered from a female donor with breast cancer. Some clones in this sample may be carry-over from other donors' samples.

As for this clonotype: At one end, the junction sequence differs from germline, possibly due to a read error. V gene TRBV6-2 or TRBV6-3 combines with J gene TRBJ2-2, with 9 bases identical to TRBD1. CDR3 length equals 15 residues. Germline loops: CDR1 MNHEY, CDR2 SVGEGT. The CDR3 is CAGSSQGADTGELFF. The CDR3 nucleotides read TGTGCCGGCAGTTCACAGGGGGCGGACACCGGGGAGCTGTTTTTT.

This clonotype occurred many times. The rearrangement joins TRBV5-8 to TRBJ1-5; D ambiguous. The CDR3 is 13 amino acids. Germline V gene lookup returns CDR1 SGHTS and CDR2 YDEGEE. Trimming pared 2 bases from V and 3 bases from J, leaving 6 bases between. The CDR3 reads CASSFASNQPQHF. The CDR3 region has the DNA TGTGCCAGCAGCTTCGCTTCCAATCAGCCCCAGCATTTT.

This clonotype has at least ten counts. A read error may be the cause here, since a much bigger clone is one base away. The chain couples TRBV11-2 to TRBJ2-1, with a possible D match to TRBD1 (6 bases). The CDR3 has 14 residues. The germline V gene has CDR1 SGHAT and CDR2 FQNNGV. Trimming shortened V by 1 base and J by 6 bases, and 10 bases separated the two germline ends. The chain's CDR3 is CASSLGTESNEQFF. CDR3 in DNA: TGTGCCAGCAGCTTAGGGACAGAATCCAATGAGCAGTTCTTC. Using reference TRBV11-2 and TRBJ2-1 for the parts outside the CDR3, the full variable domain is EAGVAQSPRYKIIEKRQSVAFWCNPISGHATLYWYQQILGQGPKLLIQFQNNGVVDDSQLPKDRFSAERLKGVDSTLKIQPAKLEDSAVYLCASSLGTESNEQFFGPGTRLTVL.

This chain joins TRBV7-3 and TRBJ1-4, with TRBD1 identical over 8 bases. Looked up from germline, CDR1 is SGHTA and CDR2 is FQGTGA. V was pared by 5 bases and J by 7 bases, with 18 bases of the junction left unmatched. The CDR3 contains 18 residues. CDR3 nucleotides: TGTGCCAGCAGCCGACAGGGGCGGACCGGGGAGAAGGGTGAAAAACTGTTTTTT. Amino acids: CASSRQGRTGEKGEKLFF. Variable domain in full (rest from reference TRBV7-3 and TRBJ1-4): GAGVSQTPSNKVTEKGKYVELRCDPISGHTALYWYRQSLGQGPEFLIYFQGTGAADDSGLPNDRFFAVRPEGSVSTLKIQRTERGDSAVYLCASSRQGRTGEKGEKLFFGSGTQLSVL.

This clonotype was found many times. The chain joins TRBV6-4 to TRBJ2-2, with TRBD1 identical over 11 bases. The junction had 6 bases not matched to a gene; V was cut back by 0 bases and J by 6 bases. The CDR3 is made up of 17 amino acids. Germline V gene data show CDR1 as MRHNA and CDR2 as SNTAGT. This CDR3 is CASSDSRTGGLAGELFF. CDR3 coding DNA: TGTGCCAGCAGTGACTCAAGGACAGGGGGCCTGGCCGGGGAGCTGTTTTTT.

This clonotype was recorded many times. The J gene is TRBJ2-6, the V gene TRBV30; TRBD1 might be the D (6 bases). Germline V lookup: CDR1 GTSNPN, CDR2 SVGIG (reference sequence). The CDR3 loop spans 13 amino acids. The V end was cut by 6 bases, the J end by 2 bases, with 8 bases between. CDR3 sequence (DNA): TGTGCCTGTAACAGGGCTGGGGCCAACGTCCTGACTTTC. It codes for CACNRAGANVLTF.

Concerning this clonotype itself: A much larger clonotype is one base distant, so this may be a read error. The chain couples TRBV7-2 to TRBJ2-7; tentatively, D is TRBD1 (6 bases). V was pared by 5 bases and J by 5 bases, with 19 bases between. The CDR3 spans 15 residues. CDR1 is SGHTA and CDR2 is FQGNSA in the germline V gene. As DNA, the CDR3 is TGTGCCAGCAGCCATTCACCAGGGGAACTGAACGAGCAGTACGTC. Amino acids: CASSHSPGELNEQYV.

V and J are TRBV20-1 and TRBJ1-6, with a weak D call TRBD1 (5 bases). Germline assignment: CDR1 DFQATT and CDR2 SNEGSKA (reference sequence). Trimming pared 6 bases from V and 8 bases from J, leaving 11 bases between. The CDR3 runs 12 residues. The CDR3 DNA follows: TGCAGTGCCCAGGGCGGGGATTCACCCCTCCACTTT. It translates to CSAQGGDSPLHF.

About this clonotype itself: Without the conserved terminal phenylalanine or tryptophan, this CDR3 likely stems from a read error. The chain combines TRBV19 with TRBJ2-2; possible D gene TRBD2, 6 bases. The V gene lost 5 bases and the J gene lost 9 bases, with 22 bases spanning the gap. The CDR3 sequence is 16 residues long. CDR1 is LNHDA and CDR2 is SQIVND in the germline V gene (reference sequence). CDR3 protein: CASSALATGGRRELFS. Written as DNA, the CDR3 is TGTGCCAGTAGTGCCCTCGCAACAGGAGGGCGGCGGGAGCTGTTTTCT.

In its sample, this clonotype was seen many times. This sequence may be a read error, since a much larger clone differs from it by one base. The V call is TRBV6-6, the J call TRBJ1-4, with 8 bases identical to TRBD1. With V trimmed by 6 bases and J by 5 bases, 8 bases remained unmatched. The CDR3 contains 15 residues. Germline V CDR1 and CDR2: MNHNY, SVGAGI (reference sequence). The DNA for the CDR3 is TGTGCCAGCAGCCCGACCGGACAGGGAAATGAAAAACTGTTTTTT. It codes for CASSPTGQGNEKLFF.

Of note for this clonotype: With a much larger clone just one base away, this may be a read error. The conserved closing phenylalanine or tryptophan is absent in this CDR3, likely reflecting a read error. The chain carries TRBV7-8 and TRBJ2-1; D is unclear. The CDR3 extends over 14 amino acids. Per the germline V gene, CDR1 is SGHVS and CDR2 is FQNEAQ. Trimming removed 5 bases at V and 8 bases at J, with 16 bases between. The CDR3 DNA follows: TGTGCCAGCAGCCCGACCCAAGCGCTCGATGAGCAGTTCCTC. Protein product: CASSPTQALDEQFL.

This clonotype was found many times. The CDR3, as DNA: TGTGCCAGCAGTTTGGTGTGGACAGTGCGAACCGGGGAGCTGTTTTTT. As protein: CASSLVWTVRTGELFF. This sequence joins TRBV28 and TRBJ2-2, with D possibly TRBD1 on 6 matching bases. This CDR3 has 16 amino acids. Trimming stripped 3 bases from V and 5 bases from J, with 16 bases between. Looked up from germline, CDR1 is MDHEN and CDR2 is SYDVKM.

The chain employs TRBV10-2 and TRBJ2-1, with 10 bases matching TRBD2. The CDR3 runs to 15 residues. Germline assignment: CDR1 WSHSY and CDR2 SAAADI. The J segment lost 5 bases and the V segment lost 5 bases, leaving 6 bases of the junction unmatched. CDR3 loop: CASSSPSGGHNEQFF. CDR3 DNA sequence: TGCGCCAGCAGTTCCCCTAGCGGGGGCCACAATGAGCAGTTCTTC.

This chain links TRBV19 with TRBJ1-3, with TRBD1 as a possible D gene (6 bases). With 5 bases removed from V and 5 bases from J, the gap between germline ends came to 7 bases. The germline V gene has CDR1 LNHDA and CDR2 SQIVND (reference sequence). The CDR3 contains 12 residues. The CDR3 spells CASSWGRNTIYF. CDR3 DNA: TGTGCCAGTAGTTGGGGGCGAAACACCATATATTTT.

This clonotype was recorded a few times. Given a much more abundant clone one base away, this may be a read error. The chain carries TRBV12-3 or TRBV12-4 and TRBJ2-2; tentatively, D is TRBD2 (5 bases). Trimming took 3 bases from V and 4 from J, leaving 15 bases between them. The CDR3 loop spans 16 amino acids. The chain's CDR3 is CASSFGFRGSTGELFF. CDR3 DNA sequence: TGTGCCAGCAGTTTCGGATTTCGGGGTAGCACCGGGGAGCTGTTTTTT.

This clonotype was recorded at least ten times. V gene TRBV11-2 combines with J gene TRBJ2-1; possibly TRBD1 for D (6 bases). There are 15 residues in the CDR3. Trimming removed 1 base from V and 7 bases from J, with 14 bases in between. Germline CDR1 is SGHAT and CDR2 is FQNNGV. Here the CDR3 DNA reads TGTGCCAGCAGCTTAGGGACAGTGATGTATAATGAGCAGTTCTTC. It is translated as CASSLGTVMYNEQFF.

In this sample, this clonotype turned up many times. The chain has TRBV20-1 and TRBJ1-2, with D tentatively TRBD1 (5 bases). Trimming took off 3 bases at V and 0 bases at J, with 8 bases between the two ends. Germline CDR1 reads DFQATT; CDR2 reads SNEGSKA (reference sequence). The length of the CDR3 is 13 residues. The CDR3 loop is CSARRQTNYGYTF. In nucleotides, the CDR3 is TGCAGTGCTAGGAGACAGACTAACTATGGCTACACCTTC.

Ten or more counts support this clonotype. This sequence joins TRBV10-3 and TRBJ1-6, with 9 bases that match TRBD1. The V and J ends lost 8 bases and 6 bases, in that order; junction bases with no gene match: 2. From germline, CDR1 is ENHRY and CDR2 SYGVKD. There are 13 residues in the CDR3. The CDR3 is CAIGTGINSPLHF. The CDR3 DNA sequence: TGTGCCATCGGGACAGGGATTAATTCACCCCTCCACTTT.

This clonotype was picked up a small number of times. A read error may produce the germline difference seen at one junction end. The chain joins TRBV4-2 to TRBJ1-1, with D maybe TRBD1 (5 bases). This CDR3 region has 13 residues. Germline V gene sequence: CDR1 LGHNA, CDR2 YNFKEQ. This chain's CDR3 is CAIQREGNAEAFF. CDR3 coding DNA: TGTGCCATCCAGAGGGAGGGGAACGCTGAAGCTTTCTTT.

The chain recombines TRBV7-2 with TRBJ2-2, with D unresolved. V was clipped by 3 bases and J by 4 bases, with 6 bases between them. There are 13 residues in the CDR3. CDR1 and CDR2 from the germline V gene are SGHTA and FQGNSA. In DNA form, the CDR3 reads TGTGCCAGCAGCTTGCAGAGCACCGGGGAGCTGTTTTTT. Amino acids: CASSLQSTGELFF.

In this sample, this clonotype turned up many times. A read error may be the cause here, since a much bigger clone is one base away. The rearrangement joins TRBV20-1 to TRBJ1-2, with 8 bases matching TRBD1. This CDR3 has 13 residues. CDR1 is DFQATT and CDR2 is SNEGSKA in the germline V gene (reference sequence). After removal of 6 bases from V and 10 bases from J, the junction contained 13 bases not matched to a gene. The CDR3 region has the DNA TGCAGTGCCAGTACAGGGGGTGATGGCGCCTACACCTTC. Translation gives CSASTGGDGAYTF.

In its sample, this clonotype was seen many times. The V gene is TRBV7-2, the J gene TRBJ2-2, with 7 bases aligning to TRBD1. After removal of 5 bases from V and 4 bases from J, the junction contained 7 bases not matched to a gene. The CDR3 has 15 residues. CDR1 is SGHTA and CDR2 is FQGNSA in the germline V gene. The CDR3 sequence is CASSHRQGSTGELFF. Written as DNA, the CDR3 is TGTGCCAGCAGCCACCGACAGGGCTCCACCGGGGAGCTGTTTTTT.

About this clonotype itself: A much more abundant neighbour one base away suggests this may be a read error. CDR3: CASSPSAEETQYF. CDR3 DNA sequence: TGTGCCAGCTCACCTAGCGCTGAAGAGACCCAGTACTTC. The chain employs TRBV18 and TRBJ2-5, with D maybe TRBD2 (5 bases). V dropped 3 bases and J dropped 3 bases, with 8 bases sitting between them. This CDR3 has 13 amino acids. Looked up from germline, CDR1 is KGHSH and CDR2 is LQKENI.

This clonotype was found once. The junction differs from germline at one of its ends, possibly a read error. This sequence joins TRBV2 and TRBJ1-1, with 9 positions matching TRBD1. CDR1 and CDR2 (germline): SNHLY, FYNNEI. CDR3 size: 15 residues. The CDR3 DNA sequence: TGTGCCGGCAGTGACCCCGGGACAGGGAGAACTGAAGCTTTCTTT. It translates to CAGSDPGTGRTEAFF.